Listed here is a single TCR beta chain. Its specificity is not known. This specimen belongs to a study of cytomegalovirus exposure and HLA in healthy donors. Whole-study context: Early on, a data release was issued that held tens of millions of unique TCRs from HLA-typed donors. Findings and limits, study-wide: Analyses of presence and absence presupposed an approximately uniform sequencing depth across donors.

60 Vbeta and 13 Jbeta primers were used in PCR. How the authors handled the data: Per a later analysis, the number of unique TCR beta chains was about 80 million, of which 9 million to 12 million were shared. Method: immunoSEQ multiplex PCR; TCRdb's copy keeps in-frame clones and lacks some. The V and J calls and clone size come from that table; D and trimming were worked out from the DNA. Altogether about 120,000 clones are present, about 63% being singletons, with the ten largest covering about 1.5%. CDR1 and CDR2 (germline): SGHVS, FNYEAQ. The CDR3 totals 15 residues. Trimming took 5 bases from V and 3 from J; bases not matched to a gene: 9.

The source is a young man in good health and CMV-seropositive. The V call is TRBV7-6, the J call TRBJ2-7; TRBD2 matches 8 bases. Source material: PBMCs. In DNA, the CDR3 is TGTGCCAGCAGCCGAGGACTAGCAACGTACTACGAGCAGTACTTC. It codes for CASSRGLATYYEQYF.